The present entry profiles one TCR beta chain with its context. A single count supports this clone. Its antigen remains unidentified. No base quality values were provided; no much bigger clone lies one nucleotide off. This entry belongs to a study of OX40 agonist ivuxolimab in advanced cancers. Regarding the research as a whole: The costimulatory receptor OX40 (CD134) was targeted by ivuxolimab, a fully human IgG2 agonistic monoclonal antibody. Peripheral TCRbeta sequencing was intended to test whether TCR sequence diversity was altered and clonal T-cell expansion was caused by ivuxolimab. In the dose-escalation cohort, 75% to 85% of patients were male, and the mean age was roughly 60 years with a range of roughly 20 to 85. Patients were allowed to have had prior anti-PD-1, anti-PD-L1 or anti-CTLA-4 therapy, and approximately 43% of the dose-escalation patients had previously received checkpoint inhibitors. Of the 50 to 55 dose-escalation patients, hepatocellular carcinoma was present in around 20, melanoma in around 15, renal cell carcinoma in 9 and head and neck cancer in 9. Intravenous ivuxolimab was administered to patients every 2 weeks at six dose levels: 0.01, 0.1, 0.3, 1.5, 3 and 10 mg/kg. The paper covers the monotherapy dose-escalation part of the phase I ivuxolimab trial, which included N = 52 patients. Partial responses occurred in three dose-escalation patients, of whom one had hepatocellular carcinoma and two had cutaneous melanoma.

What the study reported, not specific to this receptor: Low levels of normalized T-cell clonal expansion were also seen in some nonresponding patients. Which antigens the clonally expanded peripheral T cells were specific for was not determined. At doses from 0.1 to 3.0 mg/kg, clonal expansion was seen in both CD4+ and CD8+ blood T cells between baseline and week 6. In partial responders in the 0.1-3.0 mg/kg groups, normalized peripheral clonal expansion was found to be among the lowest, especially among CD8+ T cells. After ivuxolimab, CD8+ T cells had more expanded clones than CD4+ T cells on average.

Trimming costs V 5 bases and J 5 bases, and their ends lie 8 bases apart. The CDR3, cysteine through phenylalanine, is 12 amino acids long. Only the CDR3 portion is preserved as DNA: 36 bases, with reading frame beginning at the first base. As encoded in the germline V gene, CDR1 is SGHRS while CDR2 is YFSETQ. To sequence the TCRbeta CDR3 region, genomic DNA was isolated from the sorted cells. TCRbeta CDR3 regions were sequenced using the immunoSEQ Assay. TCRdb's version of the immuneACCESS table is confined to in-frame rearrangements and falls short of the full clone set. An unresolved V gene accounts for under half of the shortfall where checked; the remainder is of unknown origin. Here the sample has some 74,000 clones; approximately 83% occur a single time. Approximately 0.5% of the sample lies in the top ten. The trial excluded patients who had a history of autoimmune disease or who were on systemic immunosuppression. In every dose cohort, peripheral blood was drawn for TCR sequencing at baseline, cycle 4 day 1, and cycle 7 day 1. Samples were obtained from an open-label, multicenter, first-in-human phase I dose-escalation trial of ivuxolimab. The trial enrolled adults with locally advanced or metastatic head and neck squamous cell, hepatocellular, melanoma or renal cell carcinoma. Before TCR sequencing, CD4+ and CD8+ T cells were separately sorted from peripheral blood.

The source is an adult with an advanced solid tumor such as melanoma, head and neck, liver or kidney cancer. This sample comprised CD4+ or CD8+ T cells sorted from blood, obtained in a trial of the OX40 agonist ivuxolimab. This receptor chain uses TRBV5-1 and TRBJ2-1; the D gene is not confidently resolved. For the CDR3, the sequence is CASSLHNNEQFF. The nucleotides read TGCGCCAGCAGTTTACACAACAATGAGCAGTTCTTC. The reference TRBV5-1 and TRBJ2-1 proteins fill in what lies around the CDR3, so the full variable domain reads KAGVTQTPRYLIKTRGQQVTLSCSPISGHRSVSWYQQTPGQGLQFLFEYFSETQRNKGNFPGRFSGRQFSNSRSEMNVSTLELGDSALYLCASSLHNNEQFFGPGTRLTVL.